Following are 29 T cell receptor beta chains from one sample sequenced in a study of blood T cells in healthy people across ages. A sample-barcoded 5' primer and a J-beta primer mix were used in a second PCR of about 6 to 12 cycles. In TCRdb, the 5' RACE reads were re-called with MiXCR into one record per CDR3 protein. The profile shows about 1.5 million distinct CDR3 sequences, roughly 43% of them singletons. Specimen: blood. These receptor sequences come from a young woman in good health.

The genes are TRBV19 and TRBJ2-7, with D maybe TRBD1 (6 bases). The germline V gene encodes CDR1 LNHDA and CDR2 SQIVND (reference sequence). The V end lost 4 bases, the J end lost 4 bases, and 11 bases lay between the germline ends. The CDR3 is made up of 13 amino acids. CDR3 region: CASSTGQLYEQYF. The CDR3 nucleotides read TGTGCCAGTAGTACAGGACAGCTGTACGAGCAGTACTTC.

The J gene is TRBJ2-2, the V gene TRBV28; D perhaps matches TRBD2 (5 bases). This CDR3 region has 15 residues. Per germline, CDR1 MDHEN and CDR2 SYDVKM. The germline V and J ends were trimmed by 4 bases and 3 bases, with 12 bases remaining between them. The CDR3: CASSWTLSHTGELFF. The CDR3 nucleotides are TGTGCCAGCAGTTGGACTCTTTCCCACACCGGGGAGCTGTTTTTT. Complete variable domain (other parts from reference TRBV28 and TRBJ2-2): DVKVTQSSRYLVKRTGEKVFLECVQDMDHENMFWYRQDPGLGLRLIYFSYDVKMKEKGDIPEGYSVSREKKERFSLILESASTNQTSMYLCASSWTLSHTGELFFGEGSRLTVL.

This clonotype has only a few counts. V is TRBV7-8 and J is TRBJ1-2; the D is unclear. CDR1 is SGHVS, CDR2 FQNEAQ, per germline. Trimming pared 1 base from V and 4 bases from J, leaving 16 bases between. CDR3 length: 16 amino acids. CDR3 sequence: CASSLDRRERIYGYTF. Here the CDR3 DNA reads TGTGCCAGCAGCTTAGATAGGAGGGAACGAATCTATGGCTACACCTTC.

The V gene is TRBV7-3, the J gene TRBJ2-1, with no clear D. CDR3 size: 15 residues. Trimming removed 6 bases from V and 2 bases from J, with 14 bases in between. Germline V gene sequence: CDR1 SGHTA, CDR2 FQGTGA. For the CDR3, the DNA is TGTGCCAGCAGATCGGACCCAGCAGCCTACAATGAGCAGTTCTTC. It encodes CASRSDPAAYNEQFF.

The CDR3 DNA is TGTGCCAGCACCGTGGGACTAGCCGGGGCCTACAATGAGCAGTTCTTC. Translating gives CASTVGLAGAYNEQFF. The chain combines TRBV9 with TRBJ2-1, with TRBD2 matching over 9 bases. The CDR3 is 16 amino acids. In germline, CDR1 is SGDLS, CDR2 YYNGEE. The V segment lost 6 bases and the J segment 2 bases; nucleotides outside the gene matches: 9.

In its sample, this clonotype was seen once. This rearrangement joins TRBV18 to TRBJ2-3; D not resolved. The germline CDR1 and CDR2 sequences are KGHSH and LQKENI. The CDR3 contains 16 residues. V shed 1 base and J shed 0 bases, with 11 bases lying between them. CDR3 sequence (DNA): TGTGCCAGCTCACCACTGAGGTACTCGAGCACAGATACGCAGTATTTT. It translates to CASSPLRYSSTDTQYF.

The V gene is TRBV10-2, the J gene TRBJ2-7, with TRBD1 matching 8 bases. V shed 6 bases and J 2 bases; nucleotides not matched to a gene: 12. Germline assignment: CDR1 WSHSY and CDR2 SAAADI. The CDR3 contains 16 residues. The CDR3 DNA sequence: TGCGCCAGCAGAAGCCAGGGGGCTCCTACCCCCTACGAGCAGTACTTC. This encodes CASRSQGAPTPYEQYF.

This chain connects TRBV5-1 to TRBJ2-5, with 7 nucleotides matching TRBD1. The V gene's germline CDR1 is SGHRS and CDR2 YFSETQ. The CDR3 contains 14 residues. The V segment lost 4 bases and the J segment 5 bases; nucleotides outside the gene matches: 8. CDR3 region: CASSIGQERETQYF. The CDR3 DNA reads TGCGCCAGCAGCATCGGACAGGAAAGGGAGACCCAGTACTTC.

This clonotype turned up a few times. This chain links TRBV12-3 or TRBV12-4 with TRBJ2-4; 11 bases agree with TRBD2. The length of the CDR3 is 16 residues. Trimming at V came to 6 bases and at J to 1 base, leaving 5 bases not matched to a gene. The CDR3 coding sequence is TGTGCCAGCAGCCGTAGCGGGGGGGCTGCCAAAAACATTCAGTACTTC. Residues: CASSRSGGAAKNIQYF.

Here the CDR3 DNA reads TGCAGTGCTAGAGAAACACTAAAGAATGAGCAGTACTTC. This encodes CSARETLKNEQYF. V is TRBV20-1 and J is TRBJ2-5; D remains ambiguous. From germline, CDR1 is DFQATT and CDR2 SNEGSKA (reference sequence). Trimming took 0 bases from V and 11 from J, leaving 16 bases between them. The CDR3 has 13 residues.

The chain recombines TRBV20-1 with TRBJ2-4, with 7 bases lining up with TRBD2. Germline trimming cut 6 bases from V and 0 bases from J; bases unmatched to any gene: 2. In germline, CDR1 is DFQATT, CDR2 SNEGSKA (reference sequence). CDR3 length equals 13 residues. The CDR3 DNA reads TGCAGTGCGGGGAGGGAAGCCAAAAACATTCAGTACTTC. Translation gives CSAGREAKNIQYF.

This chain uses TRBV20-1 with TRBJ1-6; D uncertain. The germline V gene has CDR1 DFQATT and CDR2 SNEGSKA (reference sequence). V lost 3 bases to trimming and J lost 10 bases, with 13 bases between them. This CDR3 has 13 residues. The CDR3: CSARGWEGSPLHF. The CDR3 DNA is TGCAGTGCTAGGGGGTGGGAGGGATCACCCCTCCACTTT.

This CDR3 is CSAGQARETQYF. The CDR3 nucleotides read TGCAGCGCCGGACAGGCTCGAGAGACCCAGTACTTC. V is TRBV29-1 and J is TRBJ2-7; 7 bases fit TRBD1. The DNA end favors TRBJ2-5, so the J call may be wrong. Germline-derived CDR1 and CDR2 are SQVTM and ANQGSEA. The CDR3 has 12 amino acids.

The chain combines TRBV25-1 with TRBJ2-5; 7 nucleotides match TRBD1. J was trimmed by 2 bases and V by 1 base; bases with no gene match: 1. Germline loops: CDR1 MGHDK, CDR2 SYGVNS. This CDR3 contains 14 residues. The CDR3 DNA reads as TGTGCCAGCAGTGAATCACAGGGGCAAGAGACCCAGTACTTC. It encodes CASSESQGQETQYF.

V usage is TRBV14 and J usage is TRBJ1-6; D unresolved. Germline loops: CDR1 SGHDN, CDR2 FVKESK. CDR3 length equals 12 residues. Trimming took 8 bases from V and 18 from J, leaving 20 bases between them. The CDR3 reads CASLDRWQAPHF. CDR3 DNA: TGTGCCAGCTTGGACCGCTGGCAGGCCCCCCACTTT.

V usage is TRBV4-1 and J usage is TRBJ1-5; D perhaps matches TRBD1 (5 bases). This CDR3 region has 16 residues. Germline-derived CDR1 and CDR2 are MGHRA and YSYEKL. Trimming pared 1 base from V and 2 bases from J, leaving 12 bases between. The CDR3 region has the DNA TGCGCCAGCAGCCAAGTCGGCGGGACTGGCAATCAGCCCCAGCATTTT. The encoded protein is CASSQVGGTGNQPQHF.

In this sample, this clonotype turned up a few times. The V call is TRBV12-3 or TRBV12-4, the J call TRBJ2-7; D unresolved. This CDR3 region has 12 residues. The ends were cut back, 5 bases at V and 2 bases at J, with 7 bases in the middle. DNA of the CDR3: TGTGCCAGCAGTCGTATCCCCTACGAGCAGTACTTC. Translating it yields CASSRIPYEQYF.

This clonotype has at least ten counts. The DNA for the CDR3 is TGCAGTGCTAGCGGGGGGTACTACAATGAGCAGTTCTTC. The encoded protein is CSASGGYYNEQFF. The chain couples TRBV20-1 to TRBJ2-1; TRBD2 agrees at 7 bases. V lost 3 bases and J lost 3; bases outside the gene matches: 2. The CDR3 runs 13 residues. The V gene's germline CDR1 is DFQATT and CDR2 SNEGSKA (reference sequence).

This chain uses TRBV28 with TRBJ2-3; 10 bases line up with TRBD1. The CDR3 consists of 16 residues. V lost 3 bases to trimming and J lost 7 bases; unmatched junction nucleotides: 10. Germline V gene data show CDR1 as MDHEN and CDR2 as SYDVKM. This CDR3 is CASSFWDRGLHNTQYF. CDR3 in DNA: TGTGCCAGCAGTTTCTGGGACAGGGGTCTACACAATACGCAGTATTTT.

The V gene is TRBV16, the J gene TRBJ1-1; a weak D match, TRBD1 (6 bases). CDR3 length equals 17 residues. The germline V gene encodes CDR1 KGHSY and CDR2 FQNENV. V was trimmed by 1 base and J by 0 bases, leaving 15 bases between them. CDR3 sequence reads: CASSQFSRGSMNTEAFF. As DNA, the CDR3 is TGTGCCAGCAGCCAATTTAGCAGGGGTTCGATGAACACTGAAGCTTTCTTT.

The rearrangement joins TRBV20-1 to TRBJ2-3; tentatively, D is TRBD1 or TRBD2 (5 bases each). There are 12 residues in the CDR3. Trimming pared 6 bases from V and 1 base from J, leaving 8 bases between. Germline CDR1 and CDR2: DFQATT and SNEGSKA (reference sequence). CDR3 nucleotides: TGCAGTGCCGGGGCCCGCACAGATACGCAGTATTTT. It translates to CSAGARTDTQYF.

This sequence joins TRBV20-1 and TRBJ2-1, with 14 bases aligning to TRBD2. The CDR3 totals 18 residues. Germline loops: CDR1 DFQATT, CDR2 SNEGSKA (reference sequence). The J segment lost 0 bases and the V segment lost 6 bases, leaving 10 bases of the junction unmatched. CDR3 sequence (DNA): TGCAGTGCCCCGAGACTAGCGGGGGGGGCGAGCTCCTACAATGAGCAGTTCTTC. It is translated as CSAPRLAGGASSYNEQFF.

The chain employs TRBV11-2 and TRBJ2-3; perhaps TRBD2 as D (5 bases). With 3 bases removed from V and 2 bases from J, the gap between germline ends came to 12 bases. This CDR3 has 15 residues. CDR1 is SGHAT and CDR2 is FQNNGV in the germline V gene. CDR3 nucleotides: TGTGCCAGCAGCTTGCGTCCCGGGAACACAGATACGCAGTATTTT. Protein product: CASSLRPGNTDTQYF.

Ten or more counts support this clonotype. This sequence joins TRBV7-2 and TRBJ2-1; 7 nucleotides line up with TRBD2. Germline values: CDR1 SGHTA, CDR2 FQGNSA. This CDR3 is built from 16 residues. The J segment lost 4 bases and the V segment lost 1 base, leaving 7 bases of the junction unmatched. CDR3 DNA sequence: TGTGCCAGCAGCTTAGGCCCTAGCGGAACGTACAATGAGCAGTTCTTC. It codes for CASSLGPSGTYNEQFF.

The chain has TRBV20-1 and TRBJ2-5; no reliable D call. The CDR3 runs to 13 residues. V was cut by 0 bases and J by 1 base, with 6 bases left in between. CDR1 DFQATT and CDR2 SNEGSKA come from the germline V gene (reference sequence). The CDR3 nucleotides read TGCAGTGCTAGAGATTGGTTCCAAGAGACCCAGTACTTC. This gives the protein CSARDWFQETQYF.

The chain links TRBV7-9 to TRBJ2-7, with D hard to call. This CDR3 contains 12 residues. Germline assignment: CDR1 SEHNR and CDR2 FQNEAQ (reference sequence). V was clipped by 8 bases and J by 5 bases, with 13 bases between them. The CDR3 loop is CASGFSGDEQYF. The DNA of the CDR3 is TGTGCCAGCGGGTTTTCGGGCGACGAGCAGTACTTC.

This sequence joins TRBV29-1 and TRBJ1-6; TRBD1 is a possible D gene (5 bases). This CDR3 has 14 residues. The V and J ends lost 7 bases and 8 bases respectively, with 18 bases between them. Germline assignment: CDR1 SQVTM and CDR2 ANQGSEA. Written as DNA, the CDR3 is TGCAGCGCCCAGGGCGGCCCAGAGGATTCACCCCTCCACTTT. Residues: CSAQGGPEDSPLHF. The full variable domain, with the rest looked up from reference TRBV29-1 and TRBJ1-6, is SAVISQKPSRDICQRGTSLTIQCQVDSQVTMMFWYRQQPGQSLTLIATANQGSEATYESGFVIDKFPISRPNLTFSTLTVSNMSPEDSSIYLCSAQGGPEDSPLHFGNGTRLTVT.

This clonotype was seen only once. A read error may account for a junction end that differs from germline. V gene TRBV12-3 or TRBV12-4 combines with J gene TRBJ1-5; D may be TRBD1 (5 bases). The CDR3 runs to 13 residues. In DNA form, the CDR3 reads TGTGCCGGCAGTCAGGGTGGGGATCAGCCCCAGCATTTT. Protein sequence: CAGSQGGDQPQHF.

The rearrangement uses TRBV9 and TRBJ2-1; a possible D gene is TRBD2 (5 bases). The CDR3 is 15 amino acids. The germline V gene encodes CDR1 SGDLS and CDR2 YYNGEE. Trimming removed 0 bases at V and 5 bases at J, with 12 bases between. The CDR3 nucleotides are TGTGCCAGCAGCGTAGCTAGCCTGGGTAACAATGAGCAGTTCTTC. This sequence encodes CASSVASLGNNEQFF.